This entry concerns a single T cell receptor (beta chain). The antigen is unknown. RNA transcripts served as template for amplifying TCR beta CDR3 sequences. An initial RT-PCR round employing HTBI primers preceded a second-round multiplex PCR. TCRdb recomputed calls from the multiplex PCR reads with MiXCR, one row per CDR3 protein. The sample carries about 700,000 distinct CDR3 sequences, around 40% recorded once. This entry comes from a study of Graves' ophthalmopathy and Graves' hyperthyroidism. Across the whole study: Pretreatment peripheral blood was obtained at initial diagnosis. Notes on the study in general: Also, most clonotypes expanded in the thyroid above 0.001 frequency appeared in blood. Distinction of ophthalmopathy from stable hyperthyroidism by a 13-signature model reached over 85% sensitivity and 65% to 83% specificity.

Germline loops: CDR1 MNHNY, CDR2 SVGAGI (reference sequence). After removal of 6 bases from V and 0 bases from J, the junction contained 11 bases not matched to a gene. The CDR3 contains 16 residues. Ophthalmopathy was moderately-to-severely active, CAS at least 3, NOSPECS at least 4, lasting under 3 months. The V and J genes are TRBV6-6 and TRBJ2-7, with 7 nucleotides matching TRBD1. This receptor was obtained from an adult man with Graves' ophthalmopathy. The specimen sequenced was peripheral blood. DNA of the CDR3: TGTGCCAGCAGGGACCAGGGGACAGTCAACTCCTACGAGCAGTACTTC. Protein product: CASRDQGTVNSYEQYF.